This note documents a single T cell receptor (beta chain) sequence. This record belongs to a study of cytomegalovirus exposure and HLA in healthy donors. In the PCR, 60 Vbeta and 13 Jbeta primers were used. Generated by immunoSEQ multiplex PCR, the TCRdb table keeps only in-frame clones and is missing some. The table lists 100,000 to 150,000 clones, approximately 79% of them singletons, with roughly 4% in the top ten. The length of the CDR3 is 15 residues. V lost 6 bases, J lost 6 bases, and 18 bases lay in between. Per germline, CDR1 LNHDA and CDR2 SQIVND (reference sequence). The chain joins TRBV19 to TRBJ1-5; weak D call: TRBD1 (5 bases). The TCR comes from a man between 45 and 60 years old in good health and CMV-seropositive. The specimen sequenced was PBMCs. In DNA form, the CDR3 reads TGTGCCAGTAGAAAGGCCAGGGTCGAAAGTCAGCCCCAGCATTTT. The encoded protein is CASRKARVESQPQHF.